Below, 27 T cell receptor beta chains from the same sample are listed, as sequenced in a study of PD-1 blockade in classical Hodgkin lymphoma. The patients all showed relapse after autologous stem cell transplantation, while their brentuximab vedotin exposure varied. Negative selection with magnetic separation was used to purify CD4+ T cells from thawed PBMCs. Assay used: immunoSEQ multiplex PCR; TCRdb lists only in-frame clones, some missing. The sample lists 4,000 to 5,000 clones; 70% to 90% were seen once. The sequencing here drew on CD4+ T cells from blood, taken at baseline. These TCRs come from a human donor with classical Hodgkin lymphoma.

The chain uses TRBV2 and TRBJ1-2; TRBD1 matches at 7 bases. Germline assignment: CDR1 SNHLY and CDR2 FYNNEI. The CDR3 has 14 residues. The trim removed 5 bases at V and 4 bases at J, leaving 7 bases unmatched. The CDR3 nucleotides read TGTGCCAGCAGTTATGACAGGGACCCCTATGGCTACACCTTC. This gives the protein CASSYDRDPYGYTF. The complete variable domain, with remaining parts taken from reference TRBV2 and TRBJ1-2, reads EPEVTQTPSHQVTQMGQEVILRCVPISNHLYFYWYRQILGQKVEFLVSFYNNEISEKSEIFDDQFSVERPDGSNFTLKIRSTKLEDSAMYFCASSYDRDPYGYTFGSGTRLTVV.

CDR3 region: CASSQGQGAYEQYF. In DNA, the CDR3 is TGTGCCAGCAGCCAGGGACAGGGGGCCTACGAGCAGTACTTC. V usage is TRBV7-6 and J usage is TRBJ2-7; 11 positions agree with TRBD1. The CDR3 consists of 14 residues. The V gene end was trimmed by 5 bases and the J gene end by 2 bases; junction bases not matched to a gene: 2. Germline V gene lookup returns CDR1 SGHVS and CDR2 FNYEAQ.

The V call is TRBV4-2, the J call TRBJ2-1; D remains ambiguous. There are 16 residues in the CDR3. V was cut by 0 bases and J by 1 base, with 10 bases left in between. CDR1 and CDR2 from the germline V gene are LGHNA and YNFKEQ. The CDR3 nucleotides are TGTGCCAGCAGCCAAGAACCCAAGATATCCTACAATGAGCAGTTCTTC. Its protein product is CASSQEPKISYNEQFF.

The chain couples TRBV30 to TRBJ1-4; 7 nucleotides line up with TRBD1. CDR3 length equals 14 residues. From germline, CDR1 is GTSNPN and CDR2 SVGIG (reference sequence). Losses at the gene ends were 3 bases for V and 7 bases for J; bases not matched to a gene: 8. The DNA of the CDR3 is TGTGCCTGGAGGGTAAGGGGGCAAAGTGAAAAACTGTTTTTT. Its protein product is CAWRVRGQSEKLFF. The whole variable domain, filled in from reference TRBV30 and TRBJ1-4, reads SQTIHQWPATLVQPVGSPLSLECTVEGTSNPNLYWYRQAAGRGLQLLFYSVGIGQISSEVPQNLSASRPQDRQFILSSKKLLLSDSGFYLCAWRVRGQSEKLFFGSGTQLSVL.

The gene calls are TRBV6-1 and TRBJ2-6; TRBD1 aligns across 7 bases. The CDR3 is 18 amino acids. The V gene end was trimmed by 2 bases and the J gene end by 0 bases; junction bases not matched to a gene: 7. Germline assignment: CDR1 MNHNS and CDR2 SASEGT. In DNA, the CDR3 is TGTGCCAGCAGTGAATTTAGGGGGCCAGTCTCTGGGGCCAACGTCCTGACTTTC. As protein: CASSEFRGPVSGANVLTF.

On this clone: Other DNA sequences in the sample encode the same CDR3. This chain connects TRBV5-1 to TRBJ1-2, with D possibly being TRBD1 (5 bases). Germline assignment: CDR1 SGHRS and CDR2 YFSETQ. Trimming removed 5 bases from V and 4 bases from J, with 30 bases in between. The CDR3 has 19 amino acids. The CDR3 region is CASSWGSTSNPGPSYGYTF. In DNA form, the CDR3 reads TGCGCCAGCAGTTGGGGGAGCACTTCCAACCCAGGACCTAGCTATGGCTACACCTTC.

This chain's CDR3 is CASSIRDRLYKTGIYF. The CDR3 DNA reads as TGTGCCAGCAGTATCCGGGACCGATTATATAAAACGGGCATATATTTT. The chain combines TRBV28 with TRBJ1-3; tentatively, D is TRBD1 (5 bases). The ends were cut back, 5 bases at V and 12 bases at J, with 26 bases in the middle. The CDR3 loop spans 16 amino acids. Germline-derived CDR1 and CDR2 are MDHEN and SYDVKM.

The chain employs TRBV15 and TRBJ2-3; the D gene is possibly TRBD2 (6 bases). Germline CDR1 and CDR2: LNHNV and YYDKDF (reference sequence). The V and J ends lost 1 base and 1 base respectively, with 6 bases between them. The CDR3 runs to 14 residues. The DNA for the CDR3 is TGTGCCACCAGCAGAGGCGGGGGCACAGATACGCAGTATTTT. It specifies CATSRGGGTDTQYF.

The chain carries TRBV30 and TRBJ2-5; TRBD2 matches at 10 bases. Germline CDR1 and CDR2: GTSNPN and SVGIG (reference sequence). J gave up 0 bases and V 2 bases, and 6 bases lay outside the gene matches. The CDR3 runs 16 residues. CDR3 DNA: TGTGCCTGGAGTCTAGCGGGAGCTCCGTACCAAGAGACCCAGTACTTC. Translation: CAWSLAGAPYQETQYF.

The chain is built from TRBV19 and TRBJ1-5, with D uncertain. Germline V gene lookup returns CDR1 LNHDA and CDR2 SQIVND (reference sequence). Trimming stripped 1 base from V and 5 bases from J, with 9 bases between. This CDR3 is built from 14 residues. The CDR3 loop is CASSIGRTHQPQHF. As DNA, the CDR3 is TGTGCCAGTAGTATAGGTCGGACCCATCAGCCCCAGCATTTT.

The J gene is TRBJ2-2, the V gene TRBV9; 15 nucleotides agree with TRBD2. Germline values: CDR1 SGDLS, CDR2 YYNGEE. This CDR3 has 16 residues. Trimming removed 3 bases from V and 5 bases from J; junction bases left unmatched: 2. The CDR3 region has the DNA TGTGCCAGCAGCGAGGGGACTAGCGGGAGGACCGGGGAGCTGTTTTTT. Protein sequence: CASSEGTSGRTGELFF. Drawing the rest from reference TRBV9 and TRBJ2-2, the complete variable domain is DSGVTQTPKHLITATGQRVTLRCSPRSGDLSVYWYQQSLDQGLQFLIQYYNGEERAKGNILERFSAQQFPDLHSELNLSSLELGDSALYFCASSEGTSGRTGELFFGEGSRLTVL.

In this sample, this clone turned up a few times. This chain joins TRBV27 and TRBJ2-7, with TRBD1 identical over 8 bases. V was pared by 8 bases and J by 0 bases, with 6 bases of the junction left unmatched. CDR1 MNHEY and CDR2 SMNVEV come from the germline V gene (reference sequence). The CDR3 is 14 residues long. CDR3 sequence: CASRRQGISYEQYF. CDR3 in DNA: TGTGCCAGCCGAAGACAGGGGATCTCCTACGAGCAGTACTTC.

The V and J genes are TRBV29-1 and TRBJ2-7, with 12 bases that match TRBD2. Germline CDR1 and CDR2: SQVTM and ANQGSEA. This CDR3 has 14 residues. Trimming took 7 bases from V and 0 from J; bases not matched to a gene: 4. CDR3 loop: CSARTSGASYEQYF. CDR3 DNA: TGCAGCGCCCGGACTAGCGGGGCCTCCTACGAGCAGTACTTC.

The rearrangement uses TRBV5-4 and TRBJ2-3; D not resolved. CDR3 length: 13 residues. Trimming stripped 0 bases from V and 0 bases from J, with 2 bases between. Germline V lookup: CDR1 SGHNT, CDR2 YYREEE (reference sequence). CDR3 sequence: CASSLGSTDTQYF. The CDR3 DNA follows: TGTGCCAGCAGCTTGGGAAGCACAGATACGCAGTATTTT. Drawing the rest from reference TRBV5-4 and TRBJ2-3, the complete variable domain is ETGVTQSPTHLIKTRGQQVTLRCSSQSGHNTVSWYQQALGQGPQFIFQYYREEENGRGNFPPRFSGLQFPNYSSELNVNALELDDSALYLCASSLGSTDTQYFGPGTRLTVL.

The chain has TRBV7-2 and TRBJ2-1, with D possibly being TRBD1 (6 bases). The germline CDR1 and CDR2 sequences are SGHTA and FQGNSA. This CDR3 is built from 14 residues. V was pared by 1 base and J by 9 bases, with 13 bases between. The DNA of the CDR3 is TGTGCCAGCAGCTTAGTTTTCAGGGACACTGAGCAGTTCTTC. Its protein is CASSLVFRDTEQFF.

The rearrangement uses TRBV19 and TRBJ1-3; D ambiguous. The CDR3 runs 12 residues. Germline CDR1 is LNHDA and CDR2 is SQIVND (reference sequence). V was trimmed by 4 bases and J by 4 bases, leaving 5 bases between them. CDR3 amino acids: CASSTTGNTIYF. The CDR3 nucleotides read TGTGCCAGTAGTACGACAGGAAACACCATATATTTT.

This clone has only a few counts. The rearrangement links TRBV7-9 to TRBJ2-7; 7 positions match TRBD1. V shed 0 bases, J shed 3 bases, and the junction held 8 bases outside the gene matches. Germline-derived CDR1 and CDR2 are SEHNR and FQNEAQ (reference sequence). This CDR3 has 16 residues. DNA of the CDR3: TGTGCCAGCAGCTTAGCGCGAACCGGGACAGTCTACGAGCAGTACTTC. Protein sequence: CASSLARTGTVYEQYF.

This chain uses TRBV10-3 with TRBJ2-3, with D unresolved. V shed 6 bases and J shed 2 bases, with 3 bases lying between them. Germline-derived CDR1 and CDR2 are ENHRY and SYGVKD. The CDR3 runs 11 residues. CDR3 protein: CAIRDTDTQYF. Written as DNA, the CDR3 is TGTGCCATCAGGGACACAGATACGCAGTATTTT.

The chain's CDR3 is CASSLLAGGPGDTQYF. CDR3 in DNA: TGTGCCAGCAGCCTCCTAGCGGGGGGGCCCGGAGATACGCAGTATTTT. This rearrangement joins TRBV7-9 to TRBJ2-3; 12 nucleotides agree with TRBD2. Per the germline V gene, CDR1 is SEHNR and CDR2 is FQNEAQ (reference sequence). With 5 bases clipped from V and 5 bases from J, the junction kept 8 bases outside the gene matches. The CDR3 covers 16 residues.

CDR3 loop: CASSYSTSGAGEQYF. In DNA form, the CDR3 reads TGTGCCAGCAGTTACTCAACTAGCGGGGCAGGCGAGCAGTACTTC. This chain uses TRBV6-6 with TRBJ2-7, with 10 bases fitting TRBD2. The CDR3 runs 15 residues. Germline assignment: CDR1 MNHNY and CDR2 SVGAGI (reference sequence). Losses at the gene ends were 0 bases for V and 6 bases for J; bases not matched to a gene: 5.

This clone was counted between two and nine times. DNA for the CDR3: TGTGCCAGCAGCCCGACTGGGTCCTACGAGCAGTACTTC. Amino acids: CASSPTGSYEQYF. This sequence joins TRBV5-4 and TRBJ2-7; no definite D call. Germline CDR1 SGHNT, CDR2 YYREEE (reference sequence). The CDR3 spans 13 residues. Trimming took 4 bases from V and 1 from J, leaving 9 bases between them.

The CDR3 sequence is CASSPQPRANVLTF. CDR3 DNA sequence: TGTGCCAGCAGCCCACAGCCACGGGCCAACGTCCTGACTTTC. The chain is built from TRBV9 and TRBJ2-6; no clear D gene. CDR1 is SGDLS and CDR2 is YYNGEE in the germline V gene. Trimming pared 4 bases from V and 5 bases from J, leaving 10 bases between. The CDR3 length is 14 residues.

CDR3: CASSPPGTGPTSYEQYF. The CDR3 nucleotides read TGTGCCAGCTCACCACCGGGGACGGGGCCCACTTCCTACGAGCAGTACTTC. The chain is built from TRBV18 and TRBJ2-7; either TRBD1 or TRBD2 may supply D (5 bases each). Trimming removed 0 bases from V and 1 base from J, with 16 bases in between. CDR1 is KGHSH and CDR2 is LQKENI in the germline V gene. The CDR3 is made up of 17 amino acids.

This sequence joins TRBV19 and TRBJ1-5, with D tentatively TRBD1 (5 bases). CDR1 and CDR2 from the germline V gene are LNHDA and SQIVND (reference sequence). Trimming removed 5 bases from V and 1 base from J, with 12 bases in between. The CDR3 covers 15 residues. The CDR3 DNA reads as TGTGCCAGTAGTGAAGACAGACCGAGCAATCAGCCCCAGCATTTT. It specifies CASSEDRPSNQPQHF. The whole variable domain, remainder taken from reference TRBV19 and TRBJ1-5, is DGGITQSPKYLFRKEGQNVTLSCEQNLNHDAMYWYRQDPGQGLRLIYYSQIVNDFQKGDIAEGYSVSREKKESFPLTVTSAQKNPTAFYLCASSEDRPSNQPQHFGDGTRLSIL.

The chain carries TRBV29-1 and TRBJ1-2; perhaps TRBD1 as D (5 bases). With 6 bases removed from V and 3 bases from J, the gap between germline ends came to 8 bases. Per the germline V gene, CDR1 is SQVTM and CDR2 is ANQGSEA. CDR3 length: 11 amino acids. CDR3 residues: CSVGEDYGYTF. The CDR3 region has the DNA TGCAGCGTGGGGGAAGACTATGGCTACACCTTC. Based on the CDR3 plus reference TRBV29-1 and TRBJ1-2, the full variable domain is SAVISQKPSRDICQRGTSLTIQCQVDSQVTMMFWYRQQPGQSLTLIATANQGSEATYESGFVIDKFPISRPNLTFSTLTVSNMSPEDSSIYLCSVGEDYGYTFGSGTRLTVV.

This clone was recorded once. This rearrangement joins TRBV7-8 to TRBJ1-6, with D possibly TRBD1 on 5 matching bases. Trimming left V 2 bases short and J 3 bases short, with 8 bases between. Germline CDR1 and CDR2: SGHVS and FQNEAQ. The CDR3 extends over 15 amino acids. CDR3: CASSLRQGYNSPLHF. The CDR3 nucleotides are TGTGCCAGCAGCTTAAGGCAGGGCTATAATTCACCCCTCCACTTT.

The chain joins TRBV18 to TRBJ1-5; D unresolved. The CDR3 totals 14 residues. Germline values: CDR1 KGHSH, CDR2 LQKENI. The V end was cut by 1 base, the J end by 7 bases, with 11 bases between. In DNA form, the CDR3 reads TGTGCCAGCTCACCACAAGAGGGCTCCCAGCCCCAGCATTTT. This encodes CASSPQEGSQPQHF. Looking up the rest from reference TRBV18 and TRBJ1-5 gives the full variable domain: NAGVMQNPRHLVRRRGQEARLRCSPMKGHSHVYWYRQLPEEGLKFMVYLQKENIIDESGMPKERFSAEFPKEGPSILRIQQVVRGDSAAYFCASSPQEGSQPQHFGDGTRLSIL.